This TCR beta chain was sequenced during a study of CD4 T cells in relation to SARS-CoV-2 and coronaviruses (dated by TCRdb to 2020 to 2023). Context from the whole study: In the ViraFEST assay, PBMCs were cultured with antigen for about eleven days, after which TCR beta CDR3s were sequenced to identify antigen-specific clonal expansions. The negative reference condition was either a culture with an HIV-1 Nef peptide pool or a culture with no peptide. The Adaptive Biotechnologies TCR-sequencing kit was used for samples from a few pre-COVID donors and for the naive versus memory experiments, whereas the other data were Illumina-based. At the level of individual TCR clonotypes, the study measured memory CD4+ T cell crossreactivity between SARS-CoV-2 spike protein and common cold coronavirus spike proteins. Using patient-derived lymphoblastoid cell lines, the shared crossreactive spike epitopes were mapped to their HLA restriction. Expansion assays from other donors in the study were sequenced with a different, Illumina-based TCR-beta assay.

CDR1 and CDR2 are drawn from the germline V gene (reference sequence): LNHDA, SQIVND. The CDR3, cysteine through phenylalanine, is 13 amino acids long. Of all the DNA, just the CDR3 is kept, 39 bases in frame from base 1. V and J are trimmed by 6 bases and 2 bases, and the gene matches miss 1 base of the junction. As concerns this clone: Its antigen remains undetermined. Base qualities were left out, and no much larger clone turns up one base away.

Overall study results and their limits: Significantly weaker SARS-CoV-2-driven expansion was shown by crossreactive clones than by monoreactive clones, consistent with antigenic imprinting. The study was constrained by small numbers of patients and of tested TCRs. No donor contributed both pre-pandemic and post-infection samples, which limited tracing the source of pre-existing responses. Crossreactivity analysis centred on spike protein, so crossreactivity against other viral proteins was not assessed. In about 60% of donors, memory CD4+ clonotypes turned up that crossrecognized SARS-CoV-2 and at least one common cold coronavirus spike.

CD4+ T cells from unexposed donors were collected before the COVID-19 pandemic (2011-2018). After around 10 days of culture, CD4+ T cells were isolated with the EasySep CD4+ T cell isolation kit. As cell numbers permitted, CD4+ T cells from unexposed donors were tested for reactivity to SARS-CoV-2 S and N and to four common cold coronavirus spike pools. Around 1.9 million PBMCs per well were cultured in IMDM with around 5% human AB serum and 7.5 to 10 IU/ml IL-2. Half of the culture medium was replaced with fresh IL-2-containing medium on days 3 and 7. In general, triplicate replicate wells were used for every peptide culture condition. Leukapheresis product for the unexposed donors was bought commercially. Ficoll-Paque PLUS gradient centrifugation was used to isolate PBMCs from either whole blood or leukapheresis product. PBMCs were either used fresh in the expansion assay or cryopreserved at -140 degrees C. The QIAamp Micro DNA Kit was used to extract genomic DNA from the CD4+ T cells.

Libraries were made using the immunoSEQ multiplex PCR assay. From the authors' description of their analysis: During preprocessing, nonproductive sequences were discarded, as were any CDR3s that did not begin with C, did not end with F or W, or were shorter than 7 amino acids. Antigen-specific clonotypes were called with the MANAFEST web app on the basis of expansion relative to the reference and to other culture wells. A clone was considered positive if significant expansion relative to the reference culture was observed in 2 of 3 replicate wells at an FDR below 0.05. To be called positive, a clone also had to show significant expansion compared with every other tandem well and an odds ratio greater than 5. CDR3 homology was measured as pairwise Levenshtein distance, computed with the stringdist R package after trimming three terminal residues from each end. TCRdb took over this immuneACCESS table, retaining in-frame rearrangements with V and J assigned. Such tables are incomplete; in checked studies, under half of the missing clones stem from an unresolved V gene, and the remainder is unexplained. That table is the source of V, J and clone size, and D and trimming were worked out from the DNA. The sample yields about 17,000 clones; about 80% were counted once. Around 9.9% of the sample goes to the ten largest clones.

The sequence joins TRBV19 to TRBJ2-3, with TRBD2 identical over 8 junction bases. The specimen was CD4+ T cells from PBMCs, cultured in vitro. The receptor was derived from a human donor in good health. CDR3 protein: CASSGRDTDTQYF. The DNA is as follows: TGTGCCAGTAGCGGGAGGGACACAGATACGCAGTATTTT.